This T cell receptor (beta chain) came from a study of T cell responses to AZD1222 COVID-19 vaccine. Findings and limits, study-wide: Compared with day 0, the breadth and depth of the Spike-specific TCR repertoire rose significantly after two doses of AZD1222.

With respect to this clone: Its antigen is still unknown.

The repertoire was sequenced with immunoSEQ multiplex PCR; TCRdb's copy has only in-frame clones and lacks some. The sample holds 150,000 or so clones, 85% to 90% seen once. The receptor's source is an adult in good health. Sequencing was performed on peripheral blood, taken on day 0 of MenACWY control vaccination.

This chain's CDR3 is CASSLASGTGELFF. CDR3 in DNA: TGTGCCAGCAGCTTGGCTTCAGGCACCGGGGAGCTGTTTTTT. The chain links TRBV5-6 to TRBJ2-2, with D unclear. The V and J ends lost 0 bases and 4 bases respectively, with 7 bases between them. This CDR3 spans 14 amino acids. Germline V CDR1 and CDR2: SGHDT, YYEEEE.